Below, 15 T cell receptor beta chains from the same sample are listed, as sequenced in a study of T cell responses to AZD1222 COVID-19 vaccine. The protocol was immunoSEQ multiplex PCR, while the TCRdb copy is restricted to in-frame clones and leaves out a portion. The repertoire holds around 100,000 clones, with 88% as singletons. The sequencing used peripheral blood, collected on day 0 of AZD1222 vaccination. The receptors here all came from an adult in good health.

The V and J genes are TRBV11-3 and TRBJ1-2; D remains unclear. V shed 0 bases and J shed 9 bases, with 14 bases lying between them. Germline values: CDR1 SGHNT, CDR2 YENEEA. The length of the CDR3 is 14 residues. The CDR3 DNA is TGTGCCAGCAGCTTAGAGGGGAGTCCTCCCAGCTACACCTTC. Translated: CASSLEGSPPSYTF.

CDR3 in amino acids: CASSITMVYEQYF. In DNA form, the CDR3 reads TGTGCCAGCAGTATCACTATGGTTTACGAGCAGTACTTC. This chain joins TRBV6-2 or TRBV6-3 and TRBJ2-7; no firm D call. V was shortened by 5 bases and J by 4 bases, with 12 bases between the two germline ends. The CDR3 sequence is 13 residues long. CDR1 and CDR2 from the germline V gene are MNHEY and SVGEGT.

This clone was observed once. The chain has TRBV27 and TRBJ1-4; D ambiguous. Trimming cost V 5 bases and J 0 bases, with 16 bases left between them. The CDR3 spans 17 residues. Per germline, CDR1 MNHEY and CDR2 SMNVEV (reference sequence). The CDR3 spells CASSRVRVLPTNEKLFF. CDR3 DNA sequence: TGTGCCAGCAGTCGGGTTCGCGTCCTGCCAACTAATGAAAAACTGTTTTTT.

The chain carries TRBV7-9 and TRBJ2-1, with unresolved D. Trimming pared 1 base from V and 5 bases from J, leaving 9 bases between. Germline values: CDR1 SEHNR, CDR2 FQNEAQ (reference sequence). The CDR3 totals 14 residues. In DNA, the CDR3 is TGTGCCAGCAGCTTAGTTATCCCCCACAATGAGCAGTTCTTC. This gives the protein CASSLVIPHNEQFF.

The chain carries TRBV2 and TRBJ2-7; possibly TRBD2 for D (6 bases). The CDR3 is made up of 14 amino acids. Trimming pared 4 bases from V and 4 bases from J, leaving 14 bases between. CDR1 SNHLY and CDR2 FYNNEI come from the germline V gene. CDR3: CASSADLGGYEQYF. CDR3 coding DNA: TGTGCCAGCAGTGCTGATCTGGGGGGATACGAGCAGTACTTC.

This chain joins TRBV19 and TRBJ1-1; 7 bases are a match to TRBD1. This CDR3 is built from 13 residues. V lost 9 bases, J lost 12 bases, and 16 bases stayed unmatched. In germline, CDR1 is LNHDA, CDR2 SQIVND (reference sequence). The CDR3 spells CASKGDRVGWTFF. The CDR3 DNA sequence: TGTGCCAGCAAGGGCGACAGGGTAGGTTGGACTTTCTTT.

The chain recombines TRBV10-3 with TRBJ1-1, with D possibly TRBD1 on 6 matching bases. The germline gives CDR1 ENHRY, CDR2 SYGVKD. Deletions cut 6 bases from V and 0 bases from J, with 8 bases between. The CDR3 has 13 residues. For the CDR3, the DNA is TGTGCCATCAGGGACAGCGTGAACACTGAAGCTTTCTTT. Amino acid sequence: CAIRDSVNTEAFF.

Concerning this clone itself: Other DNA variants within this sample encode the same CDR3. The chain couples TRBV19 to TRBJ2-1; TRBD2 matches at 9 bases. Germline assignment: CDR1 LNHDA and CDR2 SQIVND (reference sequence). This CDR3 spans 15 amino acids. With V trimmed by 4 bases and J by 5 bases, 6 bases remained unmatched. CDR3 residues: CASSSGRAPNNEQFF. The CDR3, as DNA: TGTGCCAGTAGTAGCGGGAGGGCCCCCAACAATGAGCAGTTCTTC.

The J gene is TRBJ1-1, the V gene TRBV13, with TRBD1 matching over 7 bases. Germline V gene sequence: CDR1 PRHDT, CDR2 FYEKMQ (reference sequence). The CDR3 has 13 residues. After removal of 5 bases from V and 3 bases from J, the junction contained 3 bases not matched to a gene. The CDR3 region is CASSAGTDTEAFF. CDR3 DNA sequence: TGTGCCAGCAGCGCTGGGACAGACACTGAAGCTTTCTTT. The whole variable domain, filled in from reference TRBV13 and TRBJ1-1, reads AAGVIQSPRHLIKEKRETATLKCYPIPRHDTVYWYQQGPGQDPQFLISFYEKMQSDKGSIPDRFSAQQFSDYHSELNMSSLELGDSALYFCASSAGTDTEAFFGQGTRLTVV.

The chain uses TRBV6-4 and TRBJ2-1; 11 bases map to TRBD2. With V trimmed by 4 bases and J by 3 bases, 8 bases remained unmatched. From germline, CDR1 is MRHNA and CDR2 SNTAGT. The CDR3 runs 17 residues. CDR3: CASSGPHGTSGYNEQFF. The CDR3 DNA reads as TGTGCCAGCAGTGGCCCCCACGGGACTAGCGGCTACAATGAGCAGTTCTTC.

This chain connects TRBV15 to TRBJ1-1, with TRBD1 as a possible D gene (5 bases). Germline V gene data show CDR1 as LNHNV and CDR2 as YYDKDF (reference sequence). V was cut by 0 bases and J by 3 bases, with 11 bases left in between. This CDR3 is built from 15 residues. CDR3 in DNA: TGTGCCACCAGCAGAGATCAAGGGGCACACACTGAAGCTTTCTTT. Translation: CATSRDQGAHTEAFF.

This clone has more than one count but fewer than ten. The V and J genes are TRBV7-9 and TRBJ1-1; D is unclear. V lost 1 base and J 5 bases, leaving 5 bases between the germline ends. Germline CDR1 and CDR2: SEHNR and FQNEAQ (reference sequence). The CDR3 extends over 12 amino acids. Here the CDR3 reads CASSLGKTEAFF. CDR3 bases: TGTGCCAGCAGCTTAGGAAAGACTGAAGCTTTCTTT.

The chain couples TRBV10-2 to TRBJ2-3; 11 nucleotides align to TRBD2. From germline, CDR1 is WSHSY and CDR2 SAAADI. J lost 0 bases, V lost 7 bases, and 6 bases had no gene match. The CDR3 extends over 16 amino acids. This chain's CDR3 is CASKGLADTSTDTQYF. The CDR3 DNA follows: TGCGCCAGCAAGGGACTAGCGGACACTAGCACAGATACGCAGTATTTT.

The chain uses TRBV5-4 and TRBJ2-7, with a possible D match to TRBD2 (6 bases). Germline V CDR1 and CDR2: SGHNT, YYREEE (reference sequence). The CDR3 has 15 amino acids. Trimming took 7 bases from V and 2 from J, leaving 19 bases between them. CDR3 coding DNA: TGTGCCAGCGGTGACCGCACTAGCCAAGCCTACGAGCAGTACTTC. It is translated as CASGDRTSQAYEQYF. Full variable domain (rest looked up from reference TRBV5-4 and TRBJ2-7): ETGVTQSPTHLIKTRGQQVTLRCSSQSGHNTVSWYQQALGQGPQFIFQYYREEENGRGNFPPRFSGLQFPNYSSELNVNALELDDSALYLCASGDRTSQAYEQYFGPGTRLTVT.

The chain carries TRBV5-1 and TRBJ2-7; D remains ambiguous. Germline-derived CDR1 and CDR2 are SGHRS and YFSETQ. Trimming pared 0 bases from V and 3 bases from J, leaving 10 bases between. The CDR3 totals 14 residues. Here the CDR3 reads CASSLDLGIYEQYF. CDR3 nucleotide sequence: TGCGCCAGCAGCTTGGATCTGGGCATCTACGAGCAGTACTTC.